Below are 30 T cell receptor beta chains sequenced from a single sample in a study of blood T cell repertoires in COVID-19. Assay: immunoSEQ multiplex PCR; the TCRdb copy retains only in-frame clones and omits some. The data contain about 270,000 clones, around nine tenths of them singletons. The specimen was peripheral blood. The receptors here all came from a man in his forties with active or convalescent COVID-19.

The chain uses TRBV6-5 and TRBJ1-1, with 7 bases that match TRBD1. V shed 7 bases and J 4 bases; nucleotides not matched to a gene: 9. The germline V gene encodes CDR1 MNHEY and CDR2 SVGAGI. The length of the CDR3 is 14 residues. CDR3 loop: CASTRRGIGTEAFF. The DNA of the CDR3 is TGTGCCAGCACCCGCAGGGGGATTGGCACTGAAGCTTTCTTT.

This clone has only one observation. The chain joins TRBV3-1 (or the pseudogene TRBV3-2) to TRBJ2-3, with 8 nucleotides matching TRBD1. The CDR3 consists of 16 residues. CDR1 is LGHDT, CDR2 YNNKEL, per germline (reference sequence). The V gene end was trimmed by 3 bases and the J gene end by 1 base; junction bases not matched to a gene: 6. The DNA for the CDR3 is TGTGCCAGCAGCCAGCCACAGGGGGTGGGCACAGATACGCAGTATTTT. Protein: CASSQPQGVGTDTQYF.

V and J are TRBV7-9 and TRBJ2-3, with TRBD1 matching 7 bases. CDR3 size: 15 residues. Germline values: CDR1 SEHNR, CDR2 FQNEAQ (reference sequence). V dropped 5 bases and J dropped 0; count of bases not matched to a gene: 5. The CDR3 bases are TGTGCCAGCAGCCCAAAGGGACAGAGCACAGATACGCAGTATTTT. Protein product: CASSPKGQSTDTQYF.

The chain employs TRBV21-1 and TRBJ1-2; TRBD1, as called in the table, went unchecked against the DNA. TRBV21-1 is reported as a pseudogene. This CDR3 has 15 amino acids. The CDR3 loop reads CASRKQGPPSYGYTF. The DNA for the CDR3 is TGTGCCAGCAGAAAACAGGGCCCGCCTTCCTATGGCTACACCTTC.

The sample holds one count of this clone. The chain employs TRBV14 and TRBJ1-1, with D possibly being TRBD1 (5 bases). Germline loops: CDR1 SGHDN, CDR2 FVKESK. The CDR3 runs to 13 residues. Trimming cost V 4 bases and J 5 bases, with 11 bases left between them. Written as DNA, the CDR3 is TGTGCCAGCAGCCGGGGGGTCGAGACTGAAGCTTTCTTT. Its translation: CASSRGVETEAFF.

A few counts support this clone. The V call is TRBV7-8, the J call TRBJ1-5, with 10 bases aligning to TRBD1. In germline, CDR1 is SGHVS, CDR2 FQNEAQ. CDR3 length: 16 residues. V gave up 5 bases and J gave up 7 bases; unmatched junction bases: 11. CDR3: CASSPGDRGRNQPQHF. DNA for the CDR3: TGTGCCAGCAGCCCCGGGGACAGGGGAAGGAACCAGCCCCAGCATTTT. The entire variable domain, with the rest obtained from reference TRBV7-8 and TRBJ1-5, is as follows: GAGVSQSPRYKVAKRGQDVALRCDPISGHVSLFWYQQALGQGPEFLTYFQNEAQLDKSGLPSDRFFAERPEGSVSTLKIQRTQQEDSAVYLCASSPGDRGRNQPQHFGDGTRLSIL.

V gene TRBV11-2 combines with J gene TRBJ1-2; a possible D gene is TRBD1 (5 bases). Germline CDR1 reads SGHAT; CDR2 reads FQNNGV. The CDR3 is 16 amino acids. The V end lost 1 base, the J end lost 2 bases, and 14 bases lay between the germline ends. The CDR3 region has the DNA TGTGCCAGCAGCTTAGGGGCTGGGGCGGCAAACTATGGCTACACCTTC. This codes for CASSLGAGAANYGYTF.

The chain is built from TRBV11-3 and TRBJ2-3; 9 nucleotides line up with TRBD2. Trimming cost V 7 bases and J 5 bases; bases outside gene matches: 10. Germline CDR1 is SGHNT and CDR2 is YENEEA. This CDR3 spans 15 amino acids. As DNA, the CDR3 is TGTGCCAGCACCTTGACACTAGCGGGTCGAGATACGCAGTATTTT. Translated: CASTLTLAGRDTQYF.

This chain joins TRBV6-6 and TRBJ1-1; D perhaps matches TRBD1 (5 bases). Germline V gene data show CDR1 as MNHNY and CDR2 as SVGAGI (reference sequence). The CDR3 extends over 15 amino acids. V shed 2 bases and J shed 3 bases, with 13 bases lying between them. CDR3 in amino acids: CASSYVEGADTEAFF. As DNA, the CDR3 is TGTGCCAGCAGTTACGTGGAAGGGGCGGACACTGAAGCTTTCTTT.

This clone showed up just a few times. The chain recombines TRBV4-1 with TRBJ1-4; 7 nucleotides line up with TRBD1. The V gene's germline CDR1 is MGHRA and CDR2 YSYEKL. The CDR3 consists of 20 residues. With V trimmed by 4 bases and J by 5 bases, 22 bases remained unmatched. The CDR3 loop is CASSRRGQKSLGNLNEKLFF. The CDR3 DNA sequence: TGCGCCAGCAGCCGAAGGGGGCAAAAATCCTTGGGGAATCTAAATGAAAAACTGTTTTTT.

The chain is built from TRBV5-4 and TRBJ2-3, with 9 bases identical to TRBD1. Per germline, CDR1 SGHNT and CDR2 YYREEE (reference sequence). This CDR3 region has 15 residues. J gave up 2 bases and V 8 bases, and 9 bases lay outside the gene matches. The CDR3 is CASTTGGPVTDTQYF. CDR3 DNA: TGTGCCAGTACCACAGGGGGCCCCGTCACAGATACGCAGTATTTT.

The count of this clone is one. In DNA, the CDR3 is TGTGCCAGCTCACCCCAGGCAGGGGGTAGCTCACCCCTCCACTTT. Protein: CASSPQAGGSSPLHF. The genes are TRBV18 and TRBJ1-6; TRBD1 agrees at 7 bases. From germline, CDR1 is KGHSH and CDR2 LQKENI. CDR3 size: 15 residues. V trimming: 3 bases; J trimming: 10 bases; junction bases outside the gene matches: 9.

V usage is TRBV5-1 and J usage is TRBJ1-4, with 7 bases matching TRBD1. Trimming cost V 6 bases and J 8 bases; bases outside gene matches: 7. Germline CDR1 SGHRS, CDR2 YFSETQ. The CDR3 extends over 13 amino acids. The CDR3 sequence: CASTWDSGEKLFF. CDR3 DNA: TGCGCCAGCACCTGGGACAGCGGGGAAAAACTGTTTTTT.

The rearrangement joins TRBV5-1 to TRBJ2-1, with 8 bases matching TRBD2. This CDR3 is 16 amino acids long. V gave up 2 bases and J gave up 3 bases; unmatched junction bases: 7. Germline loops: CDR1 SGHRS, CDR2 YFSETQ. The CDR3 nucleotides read TGCGCCAGCAGCTTATTAGGGACTAGTAACTACAATGAGCAGTTCTTC. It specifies CASSLLGTSNYNEQFF.

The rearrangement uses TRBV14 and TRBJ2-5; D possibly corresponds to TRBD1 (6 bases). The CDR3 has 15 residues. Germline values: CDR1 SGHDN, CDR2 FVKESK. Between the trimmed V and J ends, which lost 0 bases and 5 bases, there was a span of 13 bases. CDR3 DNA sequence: TGTGCCAGCAGCCAAGATGTATGGGGGCGGGAGACCCAGTACTTC. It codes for CASSQDVWGRETQYF.

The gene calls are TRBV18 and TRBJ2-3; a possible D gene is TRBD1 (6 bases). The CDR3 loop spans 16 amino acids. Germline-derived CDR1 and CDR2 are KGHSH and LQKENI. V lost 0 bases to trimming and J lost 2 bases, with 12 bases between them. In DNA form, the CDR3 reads TGTGCCAGCTCACCACCGGGGGACATTTACACAGATACGCAGTATTTT. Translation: CASSPPGDIYTDTQYF.

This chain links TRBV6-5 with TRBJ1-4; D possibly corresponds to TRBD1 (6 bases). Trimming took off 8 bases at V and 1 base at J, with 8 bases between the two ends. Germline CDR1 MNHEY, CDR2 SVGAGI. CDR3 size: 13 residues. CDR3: CASQGLTNEKLFF. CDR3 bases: TGTGCCAGCCAGGGGTTAACTAATGAAAAACTGTTTTTT.

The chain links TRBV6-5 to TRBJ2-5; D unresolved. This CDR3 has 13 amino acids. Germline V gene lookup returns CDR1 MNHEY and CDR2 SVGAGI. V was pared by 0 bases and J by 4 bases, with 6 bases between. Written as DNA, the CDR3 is TGTGCCAGCAGTTACTCGCGTCTAGAGACCCAGTACTTC. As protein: CASSYSRLETQYF.

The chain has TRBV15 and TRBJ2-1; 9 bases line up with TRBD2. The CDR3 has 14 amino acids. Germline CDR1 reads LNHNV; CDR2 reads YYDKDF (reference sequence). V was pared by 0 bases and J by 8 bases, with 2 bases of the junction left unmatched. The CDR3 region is CATSREGLAYEQFF. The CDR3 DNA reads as TGTGCCACCAGCAGAGAGGGACTAGCTTATGAGCAGTTCTTC. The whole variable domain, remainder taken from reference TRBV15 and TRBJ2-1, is DAMVIQNPRYQVTQFGKPVTLSCSQTLNHNVMYWYQQKSSQAPKLLFHYYDKDFNNEADTPDNFQSRRPNTSFCFLDIRSPGLGDTAMYLCATSREGLAYEQFFGPGTRLTVL.

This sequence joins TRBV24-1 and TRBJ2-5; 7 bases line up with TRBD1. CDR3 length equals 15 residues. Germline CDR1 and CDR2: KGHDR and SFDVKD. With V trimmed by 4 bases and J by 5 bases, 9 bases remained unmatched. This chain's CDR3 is CATSDWDSVWETQYF. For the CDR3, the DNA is TGTGCCACCAGTGACTGGGACAGCGTGTGGGAGACCCAGTACTTC.

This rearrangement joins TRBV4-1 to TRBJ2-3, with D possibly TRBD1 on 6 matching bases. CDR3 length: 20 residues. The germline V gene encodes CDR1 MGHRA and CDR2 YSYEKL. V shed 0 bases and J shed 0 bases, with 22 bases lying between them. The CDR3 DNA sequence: TGCGCCAGCAGCCAAGATGACGCTCGGACAGCGAAGTCTAGCACAGATACGCAGTATTTT. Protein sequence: CASSQDDARTAKSSTDTQYF.

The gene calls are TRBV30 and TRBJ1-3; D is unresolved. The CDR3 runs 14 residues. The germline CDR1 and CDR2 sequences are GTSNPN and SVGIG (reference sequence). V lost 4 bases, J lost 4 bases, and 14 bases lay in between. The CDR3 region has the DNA TGTGCCTGGACGAAGGGCTCGGGAGGAAACACCATATATTTT. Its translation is CAWTKGSGGNTIYF.

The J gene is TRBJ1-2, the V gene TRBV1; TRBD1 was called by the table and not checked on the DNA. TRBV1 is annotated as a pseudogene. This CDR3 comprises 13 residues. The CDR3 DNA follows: TGCACCAGCAACGAGACAGGGACAGGCCCCTACACCTTC. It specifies CTSNETGTGPYTF.

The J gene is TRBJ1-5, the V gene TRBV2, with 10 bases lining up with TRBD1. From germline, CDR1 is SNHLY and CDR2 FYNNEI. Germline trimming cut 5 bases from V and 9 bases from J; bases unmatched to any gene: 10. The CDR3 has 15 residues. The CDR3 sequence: CASSMRQGAVGPQHF. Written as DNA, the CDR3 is TGTGCCAGCAGTATGCGACAGGGGGCCGTAGGGCCCCAGCATTTT.

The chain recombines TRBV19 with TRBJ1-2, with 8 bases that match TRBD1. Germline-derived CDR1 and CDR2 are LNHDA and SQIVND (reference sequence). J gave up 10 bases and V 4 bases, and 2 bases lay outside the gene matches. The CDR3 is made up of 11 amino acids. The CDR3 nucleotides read TGTGCCAGTAGTACGGACAGGGTCTACACCTTC. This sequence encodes CASSTDRVYTF.

The CDR3 region is CAITEGVTDTQYF. CDR3 in DNA: TGTGCCATCACAGAGGGGGTCACAGATACGCAGTATTTT. V usage is TRBV10-3 and J usage is TRBJ2-3, with D possibly matching TRBD1 (6 bases). The CDR3 has 13 residues. Germline lookup yields CDR1 ENHRY and CDR2 SYGVKD. Trimming removed 7 bases at V and 2 bases at J, with 10 bases between.

The CDR3 DNA sequence: TGTGCCAGCAGCGTTAGCGGGACAAGCGAGCAGTACTTC. This encodes CASSVSGTSEQYF. The chain recombines TRBV5-4 with TRBJ2-7; 8 nucleotides align to TRBD2. Losses at the gene ends were 4 bases for V and 6 bases for J; bases not matched to a gene: 6. Germline CDR1 is SGHNT and CDR2 is YYREEE (reference sequence). The CDR3 has 13 amino acids.

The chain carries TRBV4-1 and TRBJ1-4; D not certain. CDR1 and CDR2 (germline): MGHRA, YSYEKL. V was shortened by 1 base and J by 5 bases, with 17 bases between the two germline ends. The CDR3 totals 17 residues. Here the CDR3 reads CASSQVRFGRENEKLFF. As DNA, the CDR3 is TGCGCCAGCAGCCAAGTCCGTTTTGGAAGGGAGAATGAAAAACTGTTTTTT.

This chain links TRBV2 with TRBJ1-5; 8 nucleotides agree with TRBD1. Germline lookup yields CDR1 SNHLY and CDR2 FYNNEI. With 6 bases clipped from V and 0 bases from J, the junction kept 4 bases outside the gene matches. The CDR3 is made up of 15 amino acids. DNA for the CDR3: TGTGCCAGCAGGCGGGACAGGCCTAGCAATCAGCCCCAGCATTTT. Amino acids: CASRRDRPSNQPQHF.

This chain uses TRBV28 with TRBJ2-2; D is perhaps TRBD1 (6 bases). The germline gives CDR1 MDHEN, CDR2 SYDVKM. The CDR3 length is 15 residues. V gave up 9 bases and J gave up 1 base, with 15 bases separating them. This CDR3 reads CASCTGTRNTGELFF. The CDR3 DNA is TGTGCCAGTTGTACCGGGACACGGAACACCGGGGAGCTGTTTTTT.